This TCR beta chain appears in the sequencing data of a study of control samples from healthy donors and cancer patients. The data were produced by immunoSEQ multiplex PCR, yet TCRdb's version contains in-frame clones alone and is incomplete. The data contain approximately 100,000 clones, 70% to 90% of them singletons. The receptor was isolated from a man aged 25 to 45 in good health. The sequencing sample was made of blood.

The CDR3 reads CASSGRQFYEQYF. The CDR3 nucleotides read TGTGCCAGCAGTGGAAGACAGTTCTACGAGCAGTACTTC. This rearrangement joins TRBV28 to TRBJ2-7; possibly TRBD1 for D (5 bases). Trimming shortened V by 5 bases and J by 3 bases, and 11 bases separated the two germline ends. This CDR3 is built from 13 residues. From germline, CDR1 is MDHEN and CDR2 SYDVKM.